These 18 T cell receptor beta chains share one sample of origin, sequenced in a study of blood T cell repertoires in COVID-19. The data were produced by immunoSEQ multiplex PCR, yet TCRdb's version contains in-frame clones alone and is incomplete. This table holds 290,000 or so clones, roughly 85% found once. The sample taken for sequencing was peripheral blood. The receptor source for this set is a man aged 45-60 years with active or convalescent COVID-19.

This clone has a handful of counts. Distinct nucleotide sequences in the sample also encode this CDR3. V and J are TRBV9 and TRBJ2-2, with 7 positions matching TRBD2. Trimming at V came to 0 bases and at J to 0 bases, leaving 2 bases not matched to a gene. In germline, CDR1 is SGDLS, CDR2 YYNGEE. The CDR3 totals 16 residues. In DNA, the CDR3 is TGTGCCAGCAGCGTAGCGGGGGGAACGAACACCGGGGAGCTGTTTTTT. Protein sequence: CASSVAGGTNTGELFF.

V usage is TRBV5-1 and J usage is TRBJ1-1; D unclear. The germline V gene encodes CDR1 SGHRS and CDR2 YFSETQ. V was clipped by 2 bases and J by 1 base, with 15 bases between them. The CDR3 runs to 16 residues. CDR3 protein: CASSLKVRDSNTEAFF. DNA for the CDR3: TGCGCCAGCAGCTTAAAAGTTCGTGACTCGAACACTGAAGCTTTCTTT.

The rearrangement joins TRBV5-1 to TRBJ2-2, with D possibly being TRBD2 (6 bases). The V gene lost 0 bases and the J gene lost 4 bases, with 13 bases spanning the gap. Per the germline V gene, CDR1 is SGHRS and CDR2 is YFSETQ. The CDR3 has 16 residues. The CDR3, as DNA: TGCGCCAGCAGCTTGGGGGACGGGGGTCGCACCGGGGAGCTGTTTTTT. Translating it yields CASSLGDGGRTGELFF.

The V call is TRBV5-8, the J call TRBJ2-3, with 7 bases fitting TRBD2. Germline-derived CDR1 and CDR2 are SGHTS and YDEGEE. The CDR3 contains 15 residues. Trimming took 7 bases from V and 2 from J; bases not matched to a gene: 10. DNA for the CDR3: TGTGCCAGCGGACCGGGACTACAATTCACAGATACGCAGTATTTT. Translated, it gives CASGPGLQFTDTQYF.

The chain employs TRBV9 and TRBJ2-7; TRBD2 matches 8 bases. The germline V gene has CDR1 SGDLS and CDR2 YYNGEE. The CDR3 contains 14 residues. With 2 bases clipped from V and 2 bases from J, the junction kept 3 bases outside the gene matches. Written as DNA, the CDR3 is TGTGCCAGCAGCGTTAGCGGGGCGACCTACGAGCAGTACTTC. As protein: CASSVSGATYEQYF. The variable domain in full, with the rest retrieved from reference TRBV9 and TRBJ2-7, is DSGVTQTPKHLITATGQRVTLRCSPRSGDLSVYWYQQSLDQGLQFLIQYYNGEERAKGNILERFSAQQFPDLHSELNLSSLELGDSALYFCASSVSGATYEQYFGPGTRLTVT.

The rearrangement uses TRBV9 and TRBJ1-3; maybe TRBD1 (5 bases). The CDR3 extends over 17 amino acids. Germline V gene sequence: CDR1 SGDLS, CDR2 YYNGEE. V was cut by 3 bases and J by 8 bases, with 24 bases left in between. The CDR3 loop is CASSAQWGREVADTIYF. In DNA form, the CDR3 reads TGTGCCAGCAGCGCCCAGTGGGGCAGGGAGGTCGCGGACACCATATATTTT.

This clone showed up just once. The CDR3, as DNA: TGTGCCAGCAGCCAAGATTATCAGCGGGAGAGTACCGGGGAGCTGTTTTTT. Translating it yields CASSQDYQRESTGELFF. The chain carries TRBV4-2 and TRBJ2-2; TRBD2 matches at 8 bases. Germline V lookup: CDR1 LGHNA, CDR2 YNFKEQ. Germline trimming cut 0 bases from V and 5 bases from J; bases unmatched to any gene: 8. The CDR3 has 17 residues.

CDR3 in amino acids: CASSLESISPLHF. The CDR3 DNA is TGTGCCAGCAGTTTAGAATCAATTTCACCCCTCCACTTT. This rearrangement joins TRBV12-3 or TRBV12-4 to TRBJ1-6; D gene uncertain. This CDR3 comprises 13 residues. With 1 base removed from V and 9 bases from J, the gap between germline ends came to 7 bases.

This clone turned up a few times. V and J are TRBV2 and TRBJ1-2, with 10 bases that match TRBD1. Trimming cost V 6 bases and J 7 bases; bases outside gene matches: 8. This CDR3 is built from 14 residues. The germline V gene has CDR1 SNHLY and CDR2 FYNNEI. In DNA form, the CDR3 reads TGTGCCAGCAGGTCGGGACAGGGGACCTCTGGCTACACCTTC. Translation: CASRSGQGTSGYTF.

V is TRBV7-2 and J is TRBJ2-1, with TRBD2 matching 7 bases. The CDR3 covers 15 residues. Germline V gene sequence: CDR1 SGHTA, CDR2 FQGNSA. With V trimmed by 6 bases and J by 5 bases, 10 bases remained unmatched. For the CDR3, the DNA is TGTGCCAGCAGTCCATCTCGCGGGAGCAACAATGAGCAGTTCTTC. It is translated as CASSPSRGSNNEQFF.

This chain links TRBV10-3 with TRBJ2-3, with D hard to call. The CDR3 extends over 15 amino acids. Germline values: CDR1 ENHRY, CDR2 SYGVKD. Trimming took off 2 bases at V and 4 bases at J, with 13 bases between the two ends. The DNA for the CDR3 is TGTGCCATCAGTGAGAATTCATTAGTTGCAGATACGCAGTATTTT. Protein sequence: CAISENSLVADTQYF.

The chain joins TRBV5-1 to TRBJ1-6; 7 positions match TRBD1. Germline CDR1 SGHRS, CDR2 YFSETQ. The CDR3 covers 13 residues. V shed 6 bases and J 6 bases; nucleotides not matched to a gene: 3. The chain's CDR3 is CASKRDSNSPLHF. For the CDR3, the DNA is TGCGCCAGCAAACGGGACAGTAATTCACCCCTCCACTTT.

The gene calls are TRBV11-1 and TRBJ1-1; D is unresolved. Trimming took off 3 bases at V and 0 bases at J, with 8 bases between the two ends. The CDR3 sequence is 14 residues long. Looked up from germline, CDR1 is SGHAT and CDR2 is FQDESV (reference sequence). This chain's CDR3 is CASSLGTVNTEAFF. The CDR3 nucleotides are TGTGCCAGCAGCTTGGGCACAGTGAACACTGAAGCTTTCTTT.

The rearrangement links TRBV5-8 to TRBJ1-3; D possibly corresponds to TRBD1 (6 bases). The V and J ends lost 4 bases and 4 bases respectively, with 9 bases between them. This CDR3 spans 13 amino acids. Germline CDR1 and CDR2: SGHTS and YDEGEE. The CDR3 spells CASSKDRGNTIYF. CDR3 coding DNA: TGTGCCAGCAGCAAGGACAGAGGAAACACCATATATTTT.

This clone was detected only a few times. Other nucleotide sequences in the sample specify the same CDR3. V usage is TRBV4-1 and J usage is TRBJ2-1, with D hard to call. The germline V gene has CDR1 MGHRA and CDR2 YSYEKL. This CDR3 region has 15 residues. The V end was cut by 1 base, the J end by 0 bases, with 7 bases between. The CDR3 DNA reads as TGCGCCAGCAGCCAAGTCGCGAGCTCCTACAATGAGCAGTTCTTC. The encoded protein is CASSQVASSYNEQFF.

The chain uses TRBV3-1 (or the pseudogene TRBV3-2) and TRBJ2-5; 8 positions match TRBD1. The trim removed 4 bases at V and 4 bases at J, leaving 8 bases unmatched. Germline V gene lookup returns CDR1 LGHDT and CDR2 YNNKEL (reference sequence). This CDR3 is built from 15 residues. CDR3 coding DNA: TGTGCCAGCAGCCTTGGGACAGGTAGGGGAGAGACCCAGTACTTC. It specifies CASSLGTGRGETQYF.

This clone appeared once. The chain is built from TRBV28 and TRBJ1-2; 8 nucleotides match TRBD1. This CDR3 has 14 amino acids. The J segment lost 4 bases and the V segment lost 5 bases, leaving 6 bases of the junction unmatched. Per germline, CDR1 MDHEN and CDR2 SYDVKM. Written as DNA, the CDR3 is TGTGCCAGCAGTCCATCGACAGGGGTCTATGGCTACACCTTC. Amino acid sequence: CASSPSTGVYGYTF.

The V gene is TRBV24-1, the J gene TRBJ1-2; weak D call: TRBD1 (5 bases). The CDR3 sequence is 14 residues long. V was shortened by 2 bases and J by 8 bases, with 14 bases between the two germline ends. The germline V gene has CDR1 KGHDR and CDR2 SFDVKD. DNA of the CDR3: TGTGCCACCAGTGATTCGACAGAAAGTGAGGGCTACACCTTC. This translates into CATSDSTESEGYTF.